This is a list of T cell receptor beta chains from one sample in a study of T cell changes during pregnancy in multiple sclerosis. The protocol was immunoSEQ multiplex PCR, while the TCRdb copy is restricted to in-frame clones and leaves out a portion. Found here are some 52,000 clones, 85% to 95% of them singletons; the top ten hold around 0.25%. Sequenced here: CD4+ T cells from peripheral blood mononuclear cells, sampled in the third trimester of pregnancy. The receptors were sampled from a female donor with multiple sclerosis, enrolled in a pregnancy study. Each CDR3 is given without its conserved first and last residue. A D gene is named only where the DNA matches it firmly. Expanded clones get a size class; other rows say once, few or many, or leave the size out.

V: TRBV6-1; J: TRBJ2-5; size: NA; D: TRBD2; CDR3: ASSEVWRGGRDQY
V: TRBV7-9; J: TRBJ1-1; size: NA; D: TRBD1; CDR3: ASSFQGGTEAF
V: TRBV10-3; J: TRBJ2-3; size: once; D: TRBD2; CDR3: ATASGMADTQY
V: TRBV5-1; J: TRBJ2-1; size: NA; D: NA; CDR3: ASSLGQQTEQF
V: TRBV19; J: TRBJ2-7; size: NA; D: TRBD1; CDR3: ASSSTGDAQY
V: TRBV5-1; J: TRBJ1-2; size: NA; D: TRBD1; CDR3: ASSPGQERYGYT
V: TRBV6-5; J: TRBJ1-1; size: NA; D: TRBD1; CDR3: ASSAHGTGGTEAF
V: TRBV9; J: TRBJ2-7; size: NA; D: NA; CDR3: ASSENPDRLYEQY
V: TRBV6-6; J: TRBJ1-5; size: NA; D: NA; CDR3: ASSPGFSNQPQH
V: TRBV27; J: TRBJ1-1; size: NA; D: TRBD1; CDR3: ASSLTGRNTEAF
V: TRBV28; J: TRBJ2-2; size: NA; D: TRBD2; CDR3: ASSNLAGPTGELF
V: TRBV30; J: TRBJ2-6; size: once; D: NA; CDR3: AWNRGTTGANVLT
V: TRBV15; J: TRBJ2-3; size: NA; D: TRBD2; CDR3: ATSRDPAGAGDTQY
V: TRBV5-1; J: TRBJ2-1; size: NA; D: TRBD2; CDR3: ASSLGASGSRGFNEQF
V: TRBV27; J: TRBJ2-1; size: NA; D: NA; CDR3: ASSLWDRVRGNEQF
V: TRBV6-5; J: TRBJ1-2; size: NA; D: NA; CDR3: ASSPTGVTHGYT
V: TRBV5-1; J: TRBJ2-2; size: NA; D: NA; CDR3: ASRRTTNTGELF
V: TRBV2; J: TRBJ1-1; size: NA; D: NA; CDR3: ASSEGEGTEAF
V: TRBV7-3; J: TRBJ2-2; size: NA; D: TRBD2; CDR3: ASSLVRGTSGVGDPGELF
V: TRBV30; J: TRBJ1-4; size: NA; D: TRBD1; CDR3: AWSRQGAYLGEKLF
V: TRBV28; J: TRBJ1-1; size: NA; D: NA; CDR3: ASSLFSTEAF
V: TRBV19; J: TRBJ2-7; size: few; D: TRBD1; CDR3: ASSIGDRVSYEQY
V: TRBV9; J: TRBJ1-1; size: once; D: NA; CDR3: ASSPQGRGWDTEAF
V: TRBV28; J: TRBJ2-7; size: NA; D: NA; CDR3: ASSPRRIGGREQY
V: TRBV2; J: TRBJ1-1; size: NA; D: TRBD1; CDR3: ASRHDRGVNTEAF
V: TRBV5-1; J: TRBJ2-1; size: NA; D: NA; CDR3: ASSLTLSSYNEQF
V: TRBV10-1; J: TRBJ2-5; size: once; D: TRBD2; CDR3: ASSEGTSGNQETQY